This TCR beta chain is from a study of blood T cells in healthy people across ages. Study-level findings and limits: Diversity of TCR beta per million T cells declined in a roughly linear way with age. Naive T cell percentage showed a strong correlation with TCR beta diversity.

The V and J ends lost 6 bases and 9 bases respectively, with 18 bases between them. Germline CDR1 reads SQVTM; CDR2 reads ANQGSEA. This CDR3 has 13 amino acids. PCR was performed a second time for about 7 to 12 cycles using a sample-barcoded 5' primer and a J-beta primer mix. All cDNA molecules were each tagged by a template-switch adaptor with 12 random nucleotides. TCRdb reprocessed the 5' RACE reads via MiXCR and lists one record per CDR3 protein. Among hundreds of thousands of distinct CDR3 sequences listed, around 45% were seen once. Ten or more counts support this clonotype. Antigen unknown. The sample consisted of blood. V and J are TRBV29-1 and TRBJ2-1, with D possibly called TRBD1 or TRBD2 (6 bases each). This clonotype was sampled from a man between 60 and 75 years old in good health. CDR3 sequence: CSVRGRLTVEQFF. The CDR3, as DNA: TGCAGCGTAAGGGGGAGGCTCACAGTTGAGCAGTTCTTC.